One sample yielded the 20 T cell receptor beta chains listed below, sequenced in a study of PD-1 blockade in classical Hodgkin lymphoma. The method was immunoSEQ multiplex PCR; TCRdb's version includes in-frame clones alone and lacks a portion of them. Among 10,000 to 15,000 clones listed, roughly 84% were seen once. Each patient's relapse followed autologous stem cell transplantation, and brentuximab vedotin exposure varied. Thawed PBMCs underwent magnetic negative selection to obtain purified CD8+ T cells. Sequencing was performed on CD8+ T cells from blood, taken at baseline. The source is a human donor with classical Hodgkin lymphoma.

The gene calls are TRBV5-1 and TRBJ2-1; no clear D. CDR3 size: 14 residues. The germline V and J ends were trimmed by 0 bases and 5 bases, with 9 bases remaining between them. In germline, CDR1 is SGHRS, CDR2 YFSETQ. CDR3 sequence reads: CASSLGGPDNEQFF. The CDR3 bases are TGCGCCAGCAGCTTGGGTGGACCGGACAATGAGCAGTTCTTC.

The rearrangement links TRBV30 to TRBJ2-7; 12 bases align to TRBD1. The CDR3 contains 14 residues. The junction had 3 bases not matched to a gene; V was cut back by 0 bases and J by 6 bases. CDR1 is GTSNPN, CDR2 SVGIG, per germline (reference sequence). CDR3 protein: CAWSVGTGGLEQYF. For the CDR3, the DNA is TGTGCCTGGAGTGTAGGGACAGGGGGCCTCGAGCAGTACTTC.

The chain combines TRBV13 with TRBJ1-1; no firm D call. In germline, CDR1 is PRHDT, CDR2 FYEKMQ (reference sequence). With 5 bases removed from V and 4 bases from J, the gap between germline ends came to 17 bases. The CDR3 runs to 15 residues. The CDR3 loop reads CASSPPKGQFTEAFF. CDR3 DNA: TGTGCCAGCAGCCCCCCAAAGGGCCAATTCACTGAAGCTTTCTTT.

The CDR3 sequence: CASSEMLLGLAASYEQYF. The DNA of the CDR3 is TGTGCCAGCAGTGAAATGTTACTGGGGCTAGCGGCATCCTACGAGCAGTACTTC. The chain recombines TRBV6-1 with TRBJ2-7; TRBD2 agrees at 7 bases. The CDR3 consists of 18 residues. With 2 bases clipped from V and 1 base from J, the junction kept 14 bases outside the gene matches. Germline V gives CDR1 MNHNS, CDR2 SASEGT.

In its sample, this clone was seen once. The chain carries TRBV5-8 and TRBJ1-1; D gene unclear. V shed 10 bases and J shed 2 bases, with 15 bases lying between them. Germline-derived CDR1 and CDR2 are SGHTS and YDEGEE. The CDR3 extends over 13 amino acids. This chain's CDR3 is CACPTGRNTEAFF. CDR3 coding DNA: TGTGCCTGCCCAACCGGAAGAAACACTGAAGCTTTCTTT.

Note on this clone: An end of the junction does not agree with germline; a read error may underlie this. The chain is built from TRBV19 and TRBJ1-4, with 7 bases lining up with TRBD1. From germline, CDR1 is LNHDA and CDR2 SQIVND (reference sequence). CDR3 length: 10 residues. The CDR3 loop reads CASIGGQLVF. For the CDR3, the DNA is TGTGCCAGTATTGGGGGACAGCTGGTTTTT.

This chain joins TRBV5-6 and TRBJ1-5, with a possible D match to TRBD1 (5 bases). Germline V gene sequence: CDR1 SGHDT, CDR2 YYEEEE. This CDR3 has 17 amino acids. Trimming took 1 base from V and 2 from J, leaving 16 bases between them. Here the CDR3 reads CASSLYQGQFGNQPQHF. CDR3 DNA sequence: TGTGCCAGCAGCTTGTATCAGGGCCAGTTCGGCAATCAGCCCCAGCATTTT. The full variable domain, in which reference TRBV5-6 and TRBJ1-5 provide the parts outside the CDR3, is DAGVTQSPTHLIKTRGQQVTLRCSPKSGHDTVSWYQQALGQGPQFIFQYYEEEERQRGNFPDRFSGHQFPNYSSELNVNALLLGDSALYLCASSLYQGQFGNQPQHFGDGTRLSIL.

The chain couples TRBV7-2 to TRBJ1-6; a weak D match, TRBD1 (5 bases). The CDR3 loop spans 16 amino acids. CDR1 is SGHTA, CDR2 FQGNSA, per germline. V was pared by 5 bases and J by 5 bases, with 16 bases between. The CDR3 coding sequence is TGTGCCAGCAGCCTTGACAGCACTTTAGATAATTCACCCCTCCACTTT. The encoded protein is CASSLDSTLDNSPLHF.

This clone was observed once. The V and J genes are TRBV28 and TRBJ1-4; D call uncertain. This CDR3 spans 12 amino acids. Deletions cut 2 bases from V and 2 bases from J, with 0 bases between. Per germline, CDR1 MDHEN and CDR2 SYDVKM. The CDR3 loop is CASSLTNEKLFF. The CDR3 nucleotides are TGTGCCAGCAGTTTAACTAATGAAAAACTGTTTTTT. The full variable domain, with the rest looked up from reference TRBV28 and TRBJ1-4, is DVKVTQSSRYLVKRTGEKVFLECVQDMDHENMFWYRQDPGLGLRLIYFSYDVKMKEKGDIPEGYSVSREKKERFSLILESASTNQTSMYLCASSLTNEKLFFGSGTQLSVL.

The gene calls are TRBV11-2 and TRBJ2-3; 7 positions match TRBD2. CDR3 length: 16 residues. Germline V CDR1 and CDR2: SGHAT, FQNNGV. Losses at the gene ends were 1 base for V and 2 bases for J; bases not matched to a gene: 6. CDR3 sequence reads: CASSLGAGVDTDTQYF. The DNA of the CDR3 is TGTGCCAGCAGCTTAGGGGCGGGGGTTGACACAGATACGCAGTATTTT.

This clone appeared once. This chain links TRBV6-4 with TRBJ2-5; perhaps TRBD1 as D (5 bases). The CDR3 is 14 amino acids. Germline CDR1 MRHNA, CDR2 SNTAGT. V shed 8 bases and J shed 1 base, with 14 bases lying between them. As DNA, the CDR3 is TGTGCCAGCCCCCCAGGTACAGGCCAAGAGACCCAGTACTTC. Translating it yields CASPPGTGQETQYF.

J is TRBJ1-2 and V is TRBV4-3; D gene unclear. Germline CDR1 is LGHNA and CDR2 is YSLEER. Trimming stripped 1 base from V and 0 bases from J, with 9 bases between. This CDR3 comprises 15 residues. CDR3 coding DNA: TGCGCCAGCAGCCAAGGCCCGGGAGCTAACTATGGCTACACCTTC. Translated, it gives CASSQGPGANYGYTF.

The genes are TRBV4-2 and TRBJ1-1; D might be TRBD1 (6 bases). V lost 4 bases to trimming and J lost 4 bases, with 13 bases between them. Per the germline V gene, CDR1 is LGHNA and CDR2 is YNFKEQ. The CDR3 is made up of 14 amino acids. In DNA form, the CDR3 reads TGTGCCAGCAGCCCCATCGGAGGGGGCACTGAAGCTTTCTTT. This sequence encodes CASSPIGGGTEAFF.

The CDR3 is CASSSIFGQGDYGYTF. The CDR3 nucleotides read TGTGCCAGCAGCTCGATCTTCGGACAGGGCGACTATGGCTACACCTTC. The rearrangement joins TRBV7-9 to TRBJ1-2, with 8 positions matching TRBD1. From germline, CDR1 is SEHNR and CDR2 FQNEAQ (reference sequence). V shed 4 bases and J 3 bases; nucleotides not matched to a gene: 10. CDR3 length: 16 residues.

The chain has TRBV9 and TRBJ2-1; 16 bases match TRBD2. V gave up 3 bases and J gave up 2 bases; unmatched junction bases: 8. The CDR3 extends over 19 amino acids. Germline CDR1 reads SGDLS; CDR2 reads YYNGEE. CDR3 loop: CASSATGLAGGSTYNEQFF. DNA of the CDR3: TGTGCCAGCAGCGCGACGGGACTAGCGGGGGGGTCGACCTACAATGAGCAGTTCTTC.

The CDR3 sequence: CASSVGQGSSTEAFF. Written as DNA, the CDR3 is TGTGCCAGCAGCGTAGGACAGGGGAGTTCCACTGAAGCTTTCTTT. The chain joins TRBV9 to TRBJ1-1, with TRBD1 matching 8 bases. With V trimmed by 0 bases and J by 4 bases, 5 bases remained unmatched. CDR1 and CDR2 (germline): SGDLS, YYNGEE. The CDR3 is 15 amino acids.

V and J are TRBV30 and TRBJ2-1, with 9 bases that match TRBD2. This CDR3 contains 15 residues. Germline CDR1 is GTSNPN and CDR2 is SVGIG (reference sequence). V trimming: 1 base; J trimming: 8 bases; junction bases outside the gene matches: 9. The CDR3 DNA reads TGTGCCTGGAGTGAAGCGGGGGGACCACAGGATGAGCAGTTCTTC. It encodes CAWSEAGGPQDEQFF. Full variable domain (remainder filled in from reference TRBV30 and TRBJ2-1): SQTIHQWPATLVQPVGSPLSLECTVEGTSNPNLYWYRQAAGRGLQLLFYSVGIGQISSEVPQNLSASRPQDRQFILSSKKLLLSDSGFYLCAWSEAGGPQDEQFFGPGTRLTVL.

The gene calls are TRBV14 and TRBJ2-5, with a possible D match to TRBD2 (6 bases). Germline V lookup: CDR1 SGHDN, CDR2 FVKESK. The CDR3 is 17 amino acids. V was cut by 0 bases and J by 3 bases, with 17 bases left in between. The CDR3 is CASSQESGAPLEETQYF. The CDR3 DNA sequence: TGTGCCAGCAGCCAAGAATCGGGAGCCCCACTGGAAGAGACCCAGTACTTC. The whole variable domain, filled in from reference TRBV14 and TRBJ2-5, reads EAGVTQFPSHSVIEKGQTVTLRCDPISGHDNLYWYRRVMGKEIKFLLHFVKESKQDESGMPNNRFLAERTGGTYSTLKVQPAELEDSGVYFCASSQESGAPLEETQYFGPGTRLLVL.

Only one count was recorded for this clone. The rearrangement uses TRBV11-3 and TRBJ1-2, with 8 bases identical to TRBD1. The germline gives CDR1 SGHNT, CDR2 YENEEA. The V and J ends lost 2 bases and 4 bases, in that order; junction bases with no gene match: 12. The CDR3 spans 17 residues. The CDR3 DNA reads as TGTGCCAGCAGCTTACGGACAGGGAGGACCCAGTCCTATGGCTACACCTTC. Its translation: CASSLRTGRTQSYGYTF.

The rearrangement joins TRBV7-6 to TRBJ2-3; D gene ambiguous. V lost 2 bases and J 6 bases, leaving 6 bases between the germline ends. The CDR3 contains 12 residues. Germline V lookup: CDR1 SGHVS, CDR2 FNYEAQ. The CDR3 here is CASSLSTDTQYF. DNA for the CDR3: TGTGCCAGCAGCTTATCGACGGATACGCAGTATTTT.